This entry lists 25 T cell receptor beta chains sequenced from one sample in a study of shared clonotypes between healthy human individuals. Profiling relied on immunoSEQ multiplex PCR, and the TCRdb table lists in-frame clones only, not all of them. Of hundreds of thousands of clones in the sample, around 72% were seen once. Material for sequencing was memory CD4+ T cells sorted from blood. Specified subset: CD45RA-negative fraction. The source of these receptors is a woman in her twenties or thirties in good health.

CDR3 DNA sequence: TGTGCCAGCAGTCAAGAGACAGGGGCCATGGCAGATACGCAGTATTTT. This encodes CASSQETGAMADTQYF. The rearrangement links TRBV6-4 to TRBJ2-3; TRBD1 aligns across 8 bases. Germline CDR1 is MRHNA and CDR2 is SNTAGT. The CDR3 is made up of 16 amino acids. Trimming cost V 5 bases and J 4 bases; bases outside gene matches: 11.

The gene calls are TRBV28 and TRBJ1-2, with a weak D call TRBD1 (6 bases). The CDR3 is 15 residues long. In germline, CDR1 is MDHEN, CDR2 SYDVKM. Trimming pared 8 bases from V and 0 bases from J, leaving 16 bases between. The CDR3 coding sequence is TGTGCCAGCTGGAATCAGGGGACGGCTAACTATGGCTACACCTTC. Its translation is CASWNQGTANYGYTF.

The chain combines TRBV27 with TRBJ2-2; TRBD2 matches at 10 bases. Germline CDR1 is MNHEY and CDR2 is SMNVEV (reference sequence). After removal of 6 bases from V and 7 bases from J, the junction contained 8 bases not matched to a gene. CDR3 length: 15 residues. This chain's CDR3 is CASSPLAGRGGELFF. The CDR3 coding sequence is TGTGCCAGCAGCCCACTAGCGGGAAGGGGCGGGGAGCTGTTTTTT.

The genes are TRBV6-1 and TRBJ2-3; D is possibly TRBD2 (6 bases). V was cut by 0 bases and J by 0 bases, with 10 bases left in between. CDR1 is MNHNS and CDR2 is SASEGT in the germline V gene. This CDR3 has 16 residues. The CDR3 spells CASSEALRGSTDTQYF. In DNA form, the CDR3 reads TGTGCCAGCAGTGAAGCGCTTCGGGGGAGCACAGATACGCAGTATTTT.

V usage is TRBV6-1 and J usage is TRBJ2-3, with 14 bases identical to TRBD2. V was clipped by 4 bases and J by 6 bases; unmatched bases: 9. The length of the CDR3 is 17 residues. CDR1 MNHNS and CDR2 SASEGT come from the germline V gene. Written as DNA, the CDR3 is TGTGCCAGCAGTGGACTGGGACTAGCGGGAGTTGGGGATACGCAGTATTTT. Its translation is CASSGLGLAGVGDTQYF.

The CDR3 nucleotides are TGTGCCAGCCATCCGCGGGACAGATCGAACTATGGCTACACCTTC. Protein sequence: CASHPRDRSNYGYTF. V usage is TRBV5-4 and J usage is TRBJ1-2, with 7 bases identical to TRBD1. Per germline, CDR1 SGHNT and CDR2 YYREEE (reference sequence). This CDR3 has 15 amino acids. The J segment lost 2 bases and the V segment lost 7 bases, leaving 11 bases of the junction unmatched.

The chain combines TRBV11-2 with TRBJ2-7, with D perhaps TRBD1 (6 bases). The V gene lost 4 bases and the J gene lost 6 bases, with 10 bases spanning the gap. The germline V gene has CDR1 SGHAT and CDR2 FQNNGV. This CDR3 comprises 12 residues. CDR3 amino acids: CASSSDRSEQYF. The CDR3, as DNA: TGTGCCAGCAGCTCCGACAGGTCCGAGCAGTACTTC. Complete variable domain (other parts from reference TRBV11-2 and TRBJ2-7): EAGVAQSPRYKIIEKRQSVAFWCNPISGHATLYWYQQILGQGPKLLIQFQNNGVVDDSQLPKDRFSAERLKGVDSTLKIQPAKLEDSAVYLCASSSDRSEQYFGPGTRLTVT.

This clone occurred a few times. The V gene is TRBV7-9, the J gene TRBJ2-7; D is unclear. The germline V gene has CDR1 SEHNR and CDR2 FQNEAQ (reference sequence). This CDR3 has 12 residues. V dropped 5 bases and J dropped 5 bases, with 10 bases sitting between them. CDR3 nucleotide sequence: TGTGCCAGCAGCAAAGTAAGCGACGAGCAGTACTTC. Amino acid sequence: CASSKVSDEQYF.

The rearrangement uses TRBV7-2 and TRBJ2-1, with 7 nucleotides matching TRBD2. Germline V gene data show CDR1 as SGHTA and CDR2 as FQGNSA. There are 13 residues in the CDR3. V dropped 5 bases and J dropped 4; count of bases not matched to a gene: 2. CDR3 sequence (DNA): TGTGCCAGCAGCGGGAGGGGTTACAATGAGCAGTTCTTC. Translation gives CASSGRGYNEQFF.

A word on this clone: A far more abundant clone sits one base away, making this likely a read error. The chain uses TRBV28 and TRBJ2-7; no firm D call. CDR1 and CDR2 (germline): MDHEN, SYDVKM. The CDR3 runs 11 residues. Trimming stripped 6 bases from V and 3 bases from J, with 6 bases between. The CDR3 coding sequence is TGTGCCAGCAGATCTAACTACGAGCAGTACTTC. Its translation is CASRSNYEQYF.

The J gene is TRBJ1-5, the V gene TRBV6-1; D ambiguous. Germline values: CDR1 MNHNS, CDR2 SASEGT. The germline V and J ends were trimmed by 0 bases and 5 bases, with 11 bases remaining between them. This CDR3 is built from 15 residues. The chain's CDR3 is CASSEANSYYQPQHF. The DNA of the CDR3 is TGTGCCAGCAGTGAAGCGAACAGTTACTATCAGCCCCAGCATTTT.

The genes are TRBV7-3 and TRBJ2-7; D may match TRBD1 or TRBD2 (5 bases each). V was shortened by 2 bases and J by 6 bases, with 20 bases between the two germline ends. The CDR3 extends over 16 amino acids. The germline gives CDR1 SGHTA, CDR2 FQGTGA. This CDR3 reads CASSLSGPGLSSEQYF. CDR3 DNA sequence: TGTGCCAGCAGCTTATCGGGGCCGGGGTTGTCAAGCGAGCAGTACTTC.

The chain links TRBV6-4 to TRBJ2-4; D is perhaps TRBD1 (5 bases). Germline lookup yields CDR1 MRHNA and CDR2 SNTAGT. The CDR3 runs 13 residues. With 6 bases removed from V and 7 bases from J, the gap between germline ends came to 13 bases. The CDR3 DNA reads as TGTGCCAGCAGCAGCCAGGGCTTGAACATTCAGTACTTC. Its translation is CASSSQGLNIQYF.

The chain is built from TRBV6-1 and TRBJ1-5, with a weak D call TRBD1 (5 bases). This CDR3 spans 16 amino acids. Trimming took 4 bases from V and 2 from J, leaving 15 bases between them. The germline CDR1 and CDR2 sequences are MNHNS and SASEGT. CDR3 sequence (DNA): TGTGCCAGCAGTGGGGGACGGCTTTCGGGCAATCAGCCCCAGCATTTT. It specifies CASSGGRLSGNQPQHF.

This clone was counted a few times. The V and J genes are TRBV28 and TRBJ2-3, with 8 bases aligning to TRBD2. Trimming removed 6 bases from V and 4 bases from J; junction bases left unmatched: 6. The germline CDR1 and CDR2 sequences are MDHEN and SYDVKM. The length of the CDR3 is 14 residues. The CDR3 region has the DNA TGTGCCAGCAGGAGCGGGAGTGGGGCAGATACGCAGTATTTT. Its translation is CASRSGSGADTQYF.

This chain links TRBV5-1 with TRBJ2-7, with 10 bases aligning to TRBD2. CDR3 length equals 15 residues. V was clipped by 0 bases and J by 6 bases; unmatched bases: 6. Germline V gene sequence: CDR1 SGHRS, CDR2 YFSETQ. CDR3 region: CASSLGLAGDFEQYF. CDR3 nucleotides: TGCGCCAGCAGCTTGGGGCTAGCGGGAGACTTCGAGCAGTACTTC.

This clone was seen repeatedly, ten times or more. J is TRBJ2-1 and V is TRBV20-1; D is ambiguous. Trimming shortened V by 3 bases and J by 7 bases, and 7 bases separated the two germline ends. CDR3 length equals 11 residues. CDR1 and CDR2 from the germline V gene are DFQATT and SNEGSKA (reference sequence). The CDR3 here is CSASTWNEQFF. CDR3 bases: TGCAGTGCTAGCACCTGGAATGAGCAGTTCTTC.

CDR3: CAWRRDGSNQPQHF. The CDR3 DNA is TGTGCCTGGAGAAGGGACGGGAGCAATCAGCCCCAGCATTTT. This chain links TRBV30 with TRBJ1-5; tentative D call: TRBD1 (5 bases). V lost 3 bases to trimming and J lost 1 base, with 10 bases between them. The CDR3 has 14 amino acids. The germline V gene has CDR1 GTSNPN and CDR2 SVGIG (reference sequence).

As DNA, the CDR3 is TGTGCCAGCAGCTTAGGGGCGACTAGCGGGAACAGTTACGAGCAGTACTTC. Translating gives CASSLGATSGNSYEQYF. This chain uses TRBV7-8 with TRBJ2-7; TRBD2 aligns across 11 bases. The CDR3 sequence is 17 residues long. CDR1 is SGHVS and CDR2 is FQNEAQ in the germline V gene. J lost 4 bases, V lost 1 base, and 9 bases had no gene match.

J is TRBJ1-1 and V is TRBV14, with a possible D match to TRBD1 (5 bases). This CDR3 has 14 amino acids. Germline values: CDR1 SGHDN, CDR2 FVKESK. V was cut by 2 bases and J by 1 base, with 8 bases left in between. The CDR3 protein is CASSQFRENTEAFF. Written as DNA, the CDR3 is TGTGCCAGCAGCCAATTCAGGGAGAACACTGAAGCTTTCTTT.

This rearrangement joins TRBV5-4 to TRBJ2-2; 11 bases line up with TRBD2. V lost 5 bases and J lost 2; bases outside the gene matches: 2. The CDR3 consists of 15 residues. CDR1 and CDR2 from the germline V gene are SGHNT and YYREEE (reference sequence). CDR3 sequence: CASRGTSGNTGELFF. CDR3 DNA sequence: TGTGCCAGCAGAGGGACTAGCGGTAACACCGGGGAGCTGTTTTTT.

This clone was counted only a few times. The chain is built from TRBV10-3 and TRBJ1-5; the D is unclear. CDR3 size: 12 residues. With 7 bases removed from V and 7 bases from J, the gap between germline ends came to 11 bases. Per the germline V gene, CDR1 is ENHRY and CDR2 is SYGVKD. In nucleotides, the CDR3 is TGTGCCATCAAGACCCTCGGGCAGCCCCAGCATTTT. Its translation: CAIKTLGQPQHF.

The CDR3 here is CASSLDAGGSYEQYF. The CDR3 DNA reads as TGTGCCAGCAGTTTAGACGCGGGAGGATCCTACGAGCAGTACTTC. The genes are TRBV28 and TRBJ2-7; 8 bases fit TRBD2. The germline CDR1 and CDR2 sequences are MDHEN and SYDVKM. V was pared by 2 bases and J by 1 base, with 4 bases of the junction left unmatched. This CDR3 has 15 amino acids.

V usage is TRBV25-1 and J usage is TRBJ1-1, with no clear D. CDR3 size: 15 residues. Trimming removed 3 bases from V and 4 bases from J, with 15 bases in between. Germline V gene lookup returns CDR1 MGHDK and CDR2 SYGVNS. The CDR3 region has the DNA TGTGCCAGCAGTGACACCCAAACTCGGGGCACTGAAGCTTTCTTT. It yields the protein CASSDTQTRGTEAFF.

The rearrangement uses TRBV2 and TRBJ2-5, with 7 bases that match TRBD1. The CDR3 consists of 13 residues. V shed 3 bases and J 5 bases; nucleotides not matched to a gene: 3. Germline values: CDR1 SNHLY, CDR2 FYNNEI. The CDR3 here is CASSETGFETQYF. CDR3 bases: TGTGCCAGCAGTGAGACAGGGTTCGAGACCCAGTACTTC. Combining the CDR3 with reference TRBV2 and TRBJ2-5 gives the whole variable domain EPEVTQTPSHQVTQMGQEVILRCVPISNHLYFYWYRQILGQKVEFLVSFYNNEISEKSEIFDDQFSVERPDGSNFTLKIRSTKLEDSAMYFCASSETGFETQYFGPGTRLLVL.